This TCR beta chain was captured by sequencing in a study of blood T cell repertoires in COVID-19. Sequencing was performed with immunoSEQ multiplex PCR; in TCRdb, only in-frame clones are kept and a portion is missing. The sample lists roughly 250,000 clones; 65% to 85% were seen once. This CDR3 comprises 13 residues. V lost 3 bases to trimming and J lost 5 bases; unmatched junction nucleotides: 1. Looked up from germline, CDR1 is KGHSH and CDR2 is LQKENI. The TCR comes from a man in his fifties or sixties with active or convalescent COVID-19. Sequencing was done on a sample of peripheral blood. The genes are TRBV18 and TRBJ1-1, with 9 bases matching TRBD1. The CDR3 region has the DNA TGTGCCAGCTCACCCGGGACAGGGACTGAAGCTTTCTTT. Translating gives CASSPGTGTEAFF.